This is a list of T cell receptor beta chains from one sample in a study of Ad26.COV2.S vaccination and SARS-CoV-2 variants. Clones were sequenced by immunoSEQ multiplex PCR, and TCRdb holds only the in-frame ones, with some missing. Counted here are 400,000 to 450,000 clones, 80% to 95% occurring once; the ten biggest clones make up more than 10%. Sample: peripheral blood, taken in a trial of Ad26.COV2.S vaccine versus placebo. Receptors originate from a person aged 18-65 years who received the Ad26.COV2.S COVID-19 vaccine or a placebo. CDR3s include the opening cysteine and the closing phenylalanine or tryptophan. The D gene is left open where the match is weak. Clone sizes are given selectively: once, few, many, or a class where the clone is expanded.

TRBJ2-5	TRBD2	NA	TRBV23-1	TGCGCCAGCAGGGGACTAGCGCACGAACGAGAGACCCAGTACTTC	CASRGLAHERETQYF
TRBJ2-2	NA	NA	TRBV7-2	TGTGCCAGCAGCTTAGACGGCCGGAGGACCGGGGAGCTGTTTTTT	CASSLDGRRTGELFF
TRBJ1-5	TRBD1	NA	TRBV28	TGTGCCAGCAGCTCACCGGGACAGGGCAATCAGCCCCAGCATTTT	CASSSPGQGNQPQHF
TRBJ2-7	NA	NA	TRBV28	TGTGCCAGCAGTAGGCAGACCTACGAGCAGTACTTC	CASSRQTYEQYF
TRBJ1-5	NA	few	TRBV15	TGTGCCACCAGCAGATCTAGGGAAGGAGGCAATCAGCCCCAGCATTTT	CATSRSREGGNQPQHF
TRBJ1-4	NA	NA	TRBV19	TGTGCCAGTAGTACACTGACACAGAGCGTTAATGAAAAACTGTTTTTT	CASSTLTQSVNEKLFF
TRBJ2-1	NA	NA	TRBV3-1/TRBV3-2	TGTGCCAGCAGCTTATCAGCCAGCAGGGCCTACAATGAGCAGTTCTTC	CASSLSASRAYNEQFF
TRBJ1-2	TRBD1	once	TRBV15	TGTGCCACCAGCAAGTACCCGGACAGGGTGGAAAATGGCTACACCTTC	CATSKYPDRVENGYTF
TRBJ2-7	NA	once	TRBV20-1	TGCAGTGCCCAAAACGGACTACAGGGGTACTTC	CSAQNGLQGYF
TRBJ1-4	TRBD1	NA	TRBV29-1	TGCAGCGTCCAGGGGGGAGGGGAAAAACTGTTTTTT	CSVQGGGEKLFF
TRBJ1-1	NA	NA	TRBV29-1	TGCAGCGTTTGGGGGGGTAGCGGGGTGACTGAAGCTTTCTTT	CSVWGGSGVTEAFF
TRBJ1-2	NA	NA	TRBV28	TGTGCCAGCAGTTTCCCCTCGGACAGTCACTTCTATGGCTACACCTTC	CASSFPSDSHFYGYTF
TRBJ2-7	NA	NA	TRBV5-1	TGCGCCAGCAGCGACCGGGACCCACTAAACGAGCAGTACTTC	CASSDRDPLNEQYF
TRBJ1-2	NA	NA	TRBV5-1	TGCGCCAGCAGCTTGGACACTTACTATGGCTACACCTTC	CASSLDTYYGYTF
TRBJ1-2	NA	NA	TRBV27	TGTGCCAGCAGTCCTCCCGGGGGGGTAGTTCCCTACACCTTC	CASSPPGGVVPYTF
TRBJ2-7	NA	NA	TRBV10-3	TGTGCCATCAGATCTGGGTACGAGCAGTACTTC	CAIRSGYEQYF